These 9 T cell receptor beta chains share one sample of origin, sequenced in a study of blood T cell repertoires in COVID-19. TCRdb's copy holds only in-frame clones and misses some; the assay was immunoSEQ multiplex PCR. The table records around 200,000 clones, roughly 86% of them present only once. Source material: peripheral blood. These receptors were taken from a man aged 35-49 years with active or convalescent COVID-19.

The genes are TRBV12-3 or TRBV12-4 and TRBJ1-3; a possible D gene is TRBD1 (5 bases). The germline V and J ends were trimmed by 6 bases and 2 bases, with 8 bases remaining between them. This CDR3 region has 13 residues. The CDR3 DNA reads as TGTGCCAGCAGCGACAGTGCTGGAAACACCATATATTTT. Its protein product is CASSDSAGNTIYF.

The CDR3 nucleotides are TGTGCCAGCAGTTTAGGTAGAGCGCGGACAGGGGGAGTACAGCCCCAGCATTTT. Encoded protein: CASSLGRARTGGVQPQHF. The chain is built from TRBV27 and TRBJ1-5; 10 nucleotides match TRBD1. V dropped 2 bases and J dropped 7; count of bases not matched to a gene: 14. This CDR3 spans 18 amino acids. In germline, CDR1 is MNHEY, CDR2 SMNVEV (reference sequence).

The CDR3: CAWSTDRGLGYTF. CDR3 nucleotide sequence: TGTGCCTGGAGTACGGACAGGGGATTGGGCTACACCTTC. This chain connects TRBV30 to TRBJ1-2; 9 bases match TRBD1. CDR3 length: 13 amino acids. With V trimmed by 2 bases and J by 8 bases, 6 bases remained unmatched. Germline V gene lookup returns CDR1 GTSNPN and CDR2 SVGIG (reference sequence).

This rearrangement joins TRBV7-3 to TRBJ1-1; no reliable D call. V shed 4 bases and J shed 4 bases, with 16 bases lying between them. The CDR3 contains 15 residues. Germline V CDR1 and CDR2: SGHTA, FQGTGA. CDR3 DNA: TGTGCCAGCAGCTCGCTAGGGCGGGGAATCACTGAAGCTTTCTTT. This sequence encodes CASSSLGRGITEAFF.

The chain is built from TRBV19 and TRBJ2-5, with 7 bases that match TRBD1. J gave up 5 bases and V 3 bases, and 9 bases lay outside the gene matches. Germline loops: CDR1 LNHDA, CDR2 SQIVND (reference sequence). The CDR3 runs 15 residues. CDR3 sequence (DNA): TGTGCCAGTAGTATGTTCCGACAGGGTGAGGAGACCCAGTACTTC. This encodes CASSMFRQGEETQYF.

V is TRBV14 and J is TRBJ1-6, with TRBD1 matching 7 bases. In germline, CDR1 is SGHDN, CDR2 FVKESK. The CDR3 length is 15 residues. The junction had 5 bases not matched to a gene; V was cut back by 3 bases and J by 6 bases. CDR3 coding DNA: TGTGCCAGCAGCCATACCGGGACAGCTAATTCACCCCTCCACTTT. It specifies CASSHTGTANSPLHF.

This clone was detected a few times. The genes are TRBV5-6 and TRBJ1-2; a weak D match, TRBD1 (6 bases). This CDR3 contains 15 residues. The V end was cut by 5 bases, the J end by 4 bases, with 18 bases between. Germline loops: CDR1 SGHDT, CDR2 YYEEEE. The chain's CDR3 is CASRFRGRNIYGYTF. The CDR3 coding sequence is TGTGCCAGCAGATTCAGGGGACGCAACATCTATGGCTACACCTTC.

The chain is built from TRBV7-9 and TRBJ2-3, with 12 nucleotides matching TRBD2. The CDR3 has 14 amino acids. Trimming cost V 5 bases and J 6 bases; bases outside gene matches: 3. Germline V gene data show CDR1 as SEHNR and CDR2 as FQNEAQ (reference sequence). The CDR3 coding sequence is TGTGCCAGCAGCCGTCTAGCGGGGGGGGATACGCAGTATTTT. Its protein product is CASSRLAGGDTQYF.

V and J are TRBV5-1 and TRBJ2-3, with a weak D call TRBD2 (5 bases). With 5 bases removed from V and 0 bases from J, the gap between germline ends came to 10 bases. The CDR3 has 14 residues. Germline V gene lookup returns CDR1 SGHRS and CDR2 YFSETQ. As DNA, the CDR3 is TGCGCCAGCAGACCGGGGTCTAGCACAGATACGCAGTATTTT. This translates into CASRPGSSTDTQYF.